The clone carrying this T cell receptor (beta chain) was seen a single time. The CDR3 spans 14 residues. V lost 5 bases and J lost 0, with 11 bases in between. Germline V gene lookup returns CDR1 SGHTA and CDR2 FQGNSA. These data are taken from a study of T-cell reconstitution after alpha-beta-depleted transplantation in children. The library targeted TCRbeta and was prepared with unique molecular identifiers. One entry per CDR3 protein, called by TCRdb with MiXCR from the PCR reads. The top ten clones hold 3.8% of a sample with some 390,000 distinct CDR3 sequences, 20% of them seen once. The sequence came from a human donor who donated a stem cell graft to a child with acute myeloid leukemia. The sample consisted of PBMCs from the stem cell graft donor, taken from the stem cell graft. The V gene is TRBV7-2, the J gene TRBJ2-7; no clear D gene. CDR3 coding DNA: TGTGCCAGCAGCCTGTCTAGACCCTCCTACGAGCAGTACTTC. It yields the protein CASSLSRPSYEQYF.